The present T cell receptor (beta chain) was sequenced within a study of graft-versus-host responses after intestinal transplantation. The researchers put about 200,000 CFSE-labeled responder cells into plates with about 200,000 irradiated, violet-dye-labeled stimulator cells. Here immunoSEQ multiplex PCR was the method, and the copy in TCRdb shows in-frame clones only, minus some. This sample yields around 13,000 clones, of which under 40% are seen a single time; roughly 2.6% belongs to the top ten. This CDR3 region has 13 residues. Trimming took off 0 bases at V and 10 bases at J, with 11 bases between the two ends. Per the germline V gene, CDR1 is SGDLS and CDR2 is YYNGEE.

This specimen was alloreactive CD8+ T cells from a mixed lymphocyte reaction culture, taken before intestinal transplant. Specified subset: CFSE-low proliferating T cells sorted from roughly 6-day pre-transplant mixed lymphocyte reaction (GvH or HvG direction). The V gene is TRBV9, the J gene TRBJ2-1; D remains ambiguous. This clonotype was obtained from a human patient who received an intestinal transplant. Here the CDR3 reads CASSVEEHREQFF. As DNA, the CDR3 is TGTGCCAGCAGCGTAGAAGAACACCGGGAGCAGTTCTTC.